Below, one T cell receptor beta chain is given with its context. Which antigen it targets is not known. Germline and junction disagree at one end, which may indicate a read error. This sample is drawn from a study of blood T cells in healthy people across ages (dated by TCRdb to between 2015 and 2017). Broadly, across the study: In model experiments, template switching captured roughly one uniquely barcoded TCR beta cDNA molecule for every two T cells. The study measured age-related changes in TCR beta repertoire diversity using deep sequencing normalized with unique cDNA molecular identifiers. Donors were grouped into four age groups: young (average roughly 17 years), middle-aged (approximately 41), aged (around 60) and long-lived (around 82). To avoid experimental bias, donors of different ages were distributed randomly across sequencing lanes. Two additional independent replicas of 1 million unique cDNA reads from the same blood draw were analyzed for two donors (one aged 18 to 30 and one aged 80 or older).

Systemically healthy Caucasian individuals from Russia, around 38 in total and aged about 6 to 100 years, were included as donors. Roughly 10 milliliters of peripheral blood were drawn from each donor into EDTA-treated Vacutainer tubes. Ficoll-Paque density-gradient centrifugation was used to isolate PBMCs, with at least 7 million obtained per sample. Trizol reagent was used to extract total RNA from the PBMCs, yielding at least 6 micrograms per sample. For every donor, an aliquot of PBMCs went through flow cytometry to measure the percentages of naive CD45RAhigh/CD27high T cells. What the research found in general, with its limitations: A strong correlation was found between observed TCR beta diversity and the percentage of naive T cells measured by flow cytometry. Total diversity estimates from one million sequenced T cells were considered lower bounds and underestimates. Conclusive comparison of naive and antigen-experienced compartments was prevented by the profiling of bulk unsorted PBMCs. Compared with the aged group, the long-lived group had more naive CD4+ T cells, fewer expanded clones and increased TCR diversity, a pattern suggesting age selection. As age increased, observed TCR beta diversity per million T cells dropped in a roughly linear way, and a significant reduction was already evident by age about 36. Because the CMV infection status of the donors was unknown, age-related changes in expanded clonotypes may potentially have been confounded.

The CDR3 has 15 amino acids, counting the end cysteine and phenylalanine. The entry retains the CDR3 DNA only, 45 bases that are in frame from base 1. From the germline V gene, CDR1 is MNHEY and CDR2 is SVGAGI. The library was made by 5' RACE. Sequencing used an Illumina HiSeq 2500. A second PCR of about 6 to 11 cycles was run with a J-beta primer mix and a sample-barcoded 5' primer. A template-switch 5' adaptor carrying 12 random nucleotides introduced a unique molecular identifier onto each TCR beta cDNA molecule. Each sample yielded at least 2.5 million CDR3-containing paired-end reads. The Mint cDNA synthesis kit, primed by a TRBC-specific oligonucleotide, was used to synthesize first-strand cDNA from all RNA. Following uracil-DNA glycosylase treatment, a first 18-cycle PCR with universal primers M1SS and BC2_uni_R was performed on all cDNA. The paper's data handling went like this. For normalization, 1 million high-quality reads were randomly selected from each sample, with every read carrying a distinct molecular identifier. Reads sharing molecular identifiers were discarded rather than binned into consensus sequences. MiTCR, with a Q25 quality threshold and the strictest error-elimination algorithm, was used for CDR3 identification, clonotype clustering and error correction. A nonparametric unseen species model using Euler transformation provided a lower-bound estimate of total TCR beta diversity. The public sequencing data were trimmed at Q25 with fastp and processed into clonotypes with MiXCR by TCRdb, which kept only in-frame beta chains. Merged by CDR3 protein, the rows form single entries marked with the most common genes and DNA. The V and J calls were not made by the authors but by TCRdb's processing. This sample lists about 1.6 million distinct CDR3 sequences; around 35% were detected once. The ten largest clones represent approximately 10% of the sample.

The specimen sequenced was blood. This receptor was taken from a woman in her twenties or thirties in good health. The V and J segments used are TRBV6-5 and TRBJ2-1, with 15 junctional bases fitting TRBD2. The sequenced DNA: TGTGTCAGCAGTTGGACTAGCGGGGGGGTTAGGGAGCAGTTCTTC. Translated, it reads CVSSWTSGGVREQFF.